The 28 T cell receptor beta chains below come from one sample, sequenced in a study of OX40 agonist ivuxolimab in advanced cancers. Generated by immunoSEQ multiplex PCR, the TCRdb table keeps only in-frame clones and is missing some. The data show more than 30,000 clones, with around 87% seen just once and 20% to 30% held by the top ten. The sequences come from CD4+ or CD8+ T cells sorted from blood, collected in a trial of the OX40 agonist ivuxolimab. These receptors all stem from an adult with an advanced solid tumor such as melanoma, head and neck, liver or kidney cancer.

This clone occurred once. The chain employs TRBV7-2 and TRBJ2-3; 10 nucleotides match TRBD2. CDR3 length: 17 amino acids. Germline V CDR1 and CDR2: SGHTA, FQGNSA. V lost 6 bases to trimming and J lost 2 bases; unmatched junction nucleotides: 11. CDR3: CASSPDSSGRSTDTQYF. CDR3 sequence (DNA): TGTGCCAGCAGTCCAGACTCTAGCGGGAGATCCACAGATACGCAGTATTTT. Combining the CDR3 with reference TRBV7-2 and TRBJ2-3 gives the whole variable domain GAGVSQSPSNKVTEKGKDVELRCDPISGHTALYWYRQSLGQGLEFLIYFQGNSAPDKSGLPSDRFSAERTGGSVSTLTIQRTQQEDSAVYLCASSPDSSGRSTDTQYFGPGTRLTVL.

V is TRBV2 and J is TRBJ2-2, with D unresolved. This CDR3 contains 15 residues. The V and J ends lost 7 bases and 7 bases respectively, with 19 bases between them. The germline gives CDR1 SNHLY, CDR2 FYNNEI. The CDR3 sequence: CASTPITVRNGELFF. The CDR3 coding sequence is TGTGCCAGCACCCCGATAACTGTTCGCAACGGGGAGCTGTTTTTT.

The rearrangement links TRBV6-5 to TRBJ2-5; TRBD1 matches at 8 bases. Trimming removed 8 bases from V and 10 bases from J; junction bases left unmatched: 12. The germline gives CDR1 MNHEY, CDR2 SVGAGI. The CDR3 is 13 amino acids. The CDR3 coding sequence is TGTGCCAGCGGACTTGGGGCCGACAGGGGCCAGTACTTC. Translated: CASGLGADRGQYF.

The chain has TRBV9 and TRBJ1-3; 8 bases are a match to TRBD1. V lost 1 base and J lost 0; bases outside the gene matches: 15. This CDR3 comprises 20 residues. Germline V gene sequence: CDR1 SGDLS, CDR2 YYNGEE. The CDR3 DNA follows: TGTGCCAGCAGCGTACTACCGTGGGACAGGCTTCAGAGCTCTGGAAACACCATATATTTT. It yields the protein CASSVLPWDRLQSSGNTIYF.

The table lists this clone with a few counts. The rearrangement uses TRBV6-1 and TRBJ1-5; TRBD1 agrees at 7 bases. J gave up 4 bases and V 4 bases, and 7 bases lay outside the gene matches. This CDR3 contains 15 residues. Germline V CDR1 and CDR2: MNHNS, SASEGT. Written as DNA, the CDR3 is TGTGCCAGCAGTGGCGCAGGGGGAGGTAATCAGCCCCAGCATTTT. Its translation is CASSGAGGGNQPQHF.

The chain uses TRBV11-2 and TRBJ2-7; possible D gene TRBD2, 5 bases. Germline V lookup: CDR1 SGHAT, CDR2 FQNNGV. This CDR3 has 15 residues. V was shortened by 2 bases and J by 5 bases, with 16 bases between the two germline ends. The CDR3 loop is CASSLSPEGSHEQYF. CDR3 bases: TGTGCCAGCAGCTTAAGTCCCGAGGGAAGCCACGAGCAGTACTTC.

The V call is TRBV5-1, the J call TRBJ2-5; 9 bases line up with TRBD1. Germline trimming cut 1 base from V and 5 bases from J; bases unmatched to any gene: 12. Germline lookup yields CDR1 SGHRS and CDR2 YFSETQ. The CDR3 is made up of 17 amino acids. In DNA, the CDR3 is TGCGCCAGCAGCTTGCATCCCGGGACAGGGCAGTTGGAGACCCAGTACTTC. Encoded protein: CASSLHPGTGQLETQYF.

V is TRBV4-1 and J is TRBJ2-7, with 8 bases that match TRBD2. CDR1 is MGHRA and CDR2 is YSYEKL in the germline V gene. This CDR3 region has 16 residues. The J segment lost 0 bases and the V segment lost 3 bases, leaving 7 bases of the junction unmatched. CDR3 amino acids: CASSHPGSGNSYEQYF. CDR3 nucleotides: TGCGCCAGCAGCCACCCGGGTAGCGGGAACTCCTACGAGCAGTACTTC.

The chain has TRBV28 and TRBJ2-4; no reliable D call. The CDR3 has 15 amino acids. In germline, CDR1 is MDHEN, CDR2 SYDVKM. Deletions cut 6 bases from V and 3 bases from J, with 15 bases between. DNA of the CDR3: TGTGCCAGCAGGACTTATAAACCTGACAAAAACATTCAGTACTTC. Its protein is CASRTYKPDKNIQYF. Together with reference TRBV28 and TRBJ2-4, the CDR3 gives the full variable domain: DVKVTQSSRYLVKRTGEKVFLECVQDMDHENMFWYRQDPGLGLRLIYFSYDVKMKEKGDIPEGYSVSREKKERFSLILESASTNQTSMYLCASRTYKPDKNIQYFGAGTRLSVL.

The V gene is TRBV18, the J gene TRBJ2-6; maybe TRBD2 (5 bases). The CDR3 contains 19 residues. V lost 0 bases and J 0 bases, leaving 15 bases between the germline ends. Germline V CDR1 and CDR2: KGHSH, LQKENI. CDR3 amino acids: CASSPPWARASSGANVLTF. For the CDR3, the DNA is TGTGCCAGCTCACCACCGTGGGCGAGGGCAAGCTCTGGGGCCAACGTCCTGACTTTC. The full variable domain, in which reference TRBV18 and TRBJ2-6 provide the parts outside the CDR3, is NAGVMQNPRHLVRRRGQEARLRCSPMKGHSHVYWYRQLPEEGLKFMVYLQKENIIDESGMPKERFSAEFPKEGPSILRIQQVVRGDSAAYFCASSPPWARASSGANVLTFGAGSRLTVL.

The rearrangement joins TRBV5-8 to TRBJ2-3, with D unresolved. CDR1 is SGHTS, CDR2 YDEGEE, per germline. The CDR3 extends over 12 amino acids. Trimming took off 0 bases at V and 10 bases at J, with 9 bases between the two ends. CDR3 nucleotide sequence: TGTGCCAGCAGCTTGGGGGCAGGCGCGCAGTATTTT. Its translation: CASSLGAGAQYF.

The V and J genes are TRBV15 and TRBJ2-7, with 13 positions matching TRBD2. J lost 2 bases, V lost 3 bases, and 4 bases had no gene match. Germline CDR1 LNHNV, CDR2 YYDKDF (reference sequence). The CDR3 totals 16 residues. CDR3 loop: CATSRGGLAGTYEQYF. Here the CDR3 DNA reads TGTGCCACCAGCAGGGGGGGACTAGCGGGAACCTACGAGCAGTACTTC. The whole variable domain, filled in from reference TRBV15 and TRBJ2-7, reads DAMVIQNPRYQVTQFGKPVTLSCSQTLNHNVMYWYQQKSSQAPKLLFHYYDKDFNNEADTPDNFQSRRPNTSFCFLDIRSPGLGDTAMYLCATSRGGLAGTYEQYFGPGTRLTVT.

This CDR3 is CASTVGAGSNPYEQYF. As DNA, the CDR3 is TGTGCCAGCACTGTAGGGGCAGGCTCGAACCCCTACGAGCAGTACTTC. The chain combines TRBV28 with TRBJ2-7; tentatively, D is TRBD1 (5 bases). The CDR3 covers 16 residues. Germline loops: CDR1 MDHEN, CDR2 SYDVKM. V shed 7 bases and J shed 2 bases, with 21 bases lying between them.

The CDR3 bases are TGCGCCAGCAGCTTGGTGACGGGGGGAACCTACAATGAGCAGTTCTTC. Encoded protein: CASSLVTGGTYNEQFF. V and J are TRBV5-1 and TRBJ2-1; 7 bases map to TRBD2. The J segment lost 2 bases and the V segment lost 0 bases, leaving 5 bases of the junction unmatched. The CDR3 totals 16 residues. Germline V gives CDR1 SGHRS, CDR2 YFSETQ.

The J gene is TRBJ2-1, the V gene TRBV5-4; 10 bases fit TRBD2. Germline assignment: CDR1 SGHNT and CDR2 YYREEE (reference sequence). The CDR3 extends over 16 amino acids. V shed 0 bases, J shed 7 bases, and the junction held 7 bases outside the gene matches. The CDR3 region is CASSLASSGRGNEQFF. Written as DNA, the CDR3 is TGTGCCAGCAGCTTGGCCTCTAGCGGGAGAGGTAATGAGCAGTTCTTC.

The genes are TRBV18 and TRBJ1-5; maybe TRBD1 (6 bases). Trimming stripped 4 bases from V and 4 bases from J, with 8 bases between. CDR1 and CDR2 (germline): KGHSH, LQKENI. CDR3 size: 13 residues. In DNA form, the CDR3 reads TGTGCCAGCTCACGAACAGGGAATCAGCCCCAGCATTTT. Translation: CASSRTGNQPQHF. Full variable domain (remainder filled in from reference TRBV18 and TRBJ1-5): NAGVMQNPRHLVRRRGQEARLRCSPMKGHSHVYWYRQLPEEGLKFMVYLQKENIIDESGMPKERFSAEFPKEGPSILRIQQVVRGDSAAYFCASSRTGNQPQHFGDGTRLSIL.

The chain combines TRBV5-1 with TRBJ2-3; the match to TRBD1 covers 11 bases. Trimming took 4 bases from V and 3 from J; bases not matched to a gene: 7. The CDR3 sequence is 16 residues long. Germline V gives CDR1 SGHRS, CDR2 YFSETQ. In nucleotides, the CDR3 is TGCGCCAGCAGCCGGGACAGGGGGGTTGCTACAGATACGCAGTATTTT. It is translated as CASSRDRGVATDTQYF.

This clone was seen just once. The chain links TRBV19 to TRBJ2-7, with D perhaps matching TRBD2 (7 bases). Germline values: CDR1 LNHDA, CDR2 SQIVND (reference sequence). The CDR3 consists of 18 residues. V lost 4 bases to trimming and J lost 0 bases, with 22 bases between them. The CDR3 here is CASSSAGAGTGSSYEQYF. CDR3 DNA: TGTGCCAGTAGTAGCGCGGGGGCCGGGACCGGGAGCTCCTACGAGCAGTACTTC.

V is TRBV4-2 and J is TRBJ1-2; D is unresolved. Germline CDR1 and CDR2: LGHNA and YNFKEQ. The V end was cut by 0 bases, the J end by 2 bases, with 4 bases between. There are 13 residues in the CDR3. DNA of the CDR3: TGTGCCAGCAGCCAAGATGACAACTATGGCTACACCTTC. This gives the protein CASSQDDNYGYTF.

This clone is a singleton in its sample. At one boundary the junction diverges from the germline segment, which might be a read error. This chain connects TRBV28 to TRBJ2-7; the match to TRBD2 covers 15 bases. This CDR3 has 14 amino acids. Germline V CDR1 and CDR2: MDHEN, SYDVKM. CDR3 in DNA: TGTGCCAGCAGTTCCGGGACTAGCGGGAGGAGTCAGCCCTTC. Protein sequence: CASSSGTSGRSQPF.

The chain carries TRBV5-4 and TRBJ2-5; the D gene could be TRBD1 or TRBD2 (8 bases each). Per the germline V gene, CDR1 is SGHNT and CDR2 is YYREEE (reference sequence). The ends were cut back, 4 bases at V and 7 bases at J, with 23 bases in the middle. The CDR3 contains 16 residues. The chain's CDR3 is CASSGSAGQAGGTQYF. In DNA, the CDR3 is TGTGCCAGCAGCGGGAGTGCGGGACAGGCGGGGGGGACCCAGTACTTC. The variable domain in full, completed from reference TRBV5-4 and TRBJ2-5, reads ETGVTQSPTHLIKTRGQQVTLRCSSQSGHNTVSWYQQALGQGPQFIFQYYREEENGRGNFPPRFSGLQFPNYSSELNVNALELDDSALYLCASSGSAGQAGGTQYFGPGTRLLVL.

The rearrangement links TRBV7-9 to TRBJ2-3; D gene ambiguous. V lost 5 bases and J lost 0, with 9 bases in between. Germline assignment: CDR1 SEHNR and CDR2 FQNEAQ (reference sequence). This CDR3 has 14 amino acids. CDR3 in DNA: TGTGCCAGCAGCCTCTCGACTAGCACAGATACGCAGTATTTT. It is translated as CASSLSTSTDTQYF.

This clone showed up just once. The chain recombines TRBV29-1 with TRBJ1-1; D is uncertain. The CDR3 has 14 amino acids. V was clipped by 5 bases and J by 0 bases, with 13 bases between them. Germline CDR1 is SQVTM and CDR2 is ANQGSEA. CDR3 loop: CSVFGLRVNTEAFF. The CDR3 DNA is TGCAGCGTTTTTGGGCTAAGGGTGAACACTGAAGCTTTCTTT. Full variable domain (remainder filled in from reference TRBV29-1 and TRBJ1-1): SAVISQKPSRDICQRGTSLTIQCQVDSQVTMMFWYRQQPGQSLTLIATANQGSEATYESGFVIDKFPISRPNLTFSTLTVSNMSPEDSSIYLCSVFGLRVNTEAFFGQGTRLTVV.

The chain employs TRBV5-1 and TRBJ2-3; D might be TRBD2 (6 bases). Germline values: CDR1 SGHRS, CDR2 YFSETQ. The V and J ends lost 1 base and 11 bases respectively, with 11 bases between them. CDR3 length: 12 amino acids. CDR3 coding DNA: TGCGCCAGCAGCTTGAATGGGGAGGAGCAGTATTTT. Amino acids: CASSLNGEEQYF.

The chain carries TRBV7-9 and TRBJ2-7, with 7 bases aligning to TRBD2. Trimming cost V 6 bases and J 0 bases; bases outside gene matches: 8. The CDR3 has 15 amino acids. CDR1 is SEHNR and CDR2 is FQNEAQ in the germline V gene (reference sequence). CDR3 amino acids: CASSLSGTFSYEQYF. DNA for the CDR3: TGTGCCAGCAGTCTCAGCGGGACCTTCTCCTACGAGCAGTACTTC.

The DNA for the CDR3 is TGCGCCAGCAGCTTTAGCGGGAGGGGAAGTACCGGGGAGCTGTTTTTT. Translating it yields CASSFSGRGSTGELFF. This rearrangement joins TRBV5-1 to TRBJ2-2; 11 bases match TRBD2. V was clipped by 2 bases and J by 5 bases; unmatched bases: 5. CDR1 is SGHRS, CDR2 YFSETQ, per germline. The CDR3 is made up of 16 amino acids.

This chain joins TRBV25-1 and TRBJ2-3; D is ambiguous. The CDR3 is 14 amino acids. Trimming took 1 base from V and 5 from J, leaving 10 bases between them. CDR1 is MGHDK, CDR2 SYGVNS, per germline. In DNA, the CDR3 is TGTGCCAGCAGTGAATCAGGCCGCCGAGATACGCAGTATTTT. Its translation: CASSESGRRDTQYF.

This clone was counted a single time. This rearrangement joins TRBV5-6 to TRBJ1-1, with 8 bases lining up with TRBD1. The CDR3 loop spans 15 amino acids. Unmatched junction bases numbered 6, after V lost 4 bases and J lost 1 base. Germline V gene lookup returns CDR1 SGHDT and CDR2 YYEEEE. DNA for the CDR3: TGTGCCAGCAGCCCGGGGACAGGACGGAACACTGAAGCTTTCTTT. It encodes CASSPGTGRNTEAFF.